The present entry profiles one T cell receptor (beta chain) with its context. Its ends do not fully match the called genes, so a read error is possible. The data stem from a study of tumor-infiltrating lymphocytes in oesophageal squamous cell carcinoma. This CDR3 comprises 13 residues. Germline CDR1 and CDR2: MNHNS and SASEGT. TCRdb itself ran the PCR reads through MiXCR, one entry per CDR3 protein. The sample lists over 9,500 distinct CDR3 sequences, less than 55% occurring once. Input material: normal esophageal tissue next to the tumor. The TCR sequence derives from a male donor with esophageal squamous cell carcinoma. The J gene is TRBJ1-1, the V gene TRBV6-1; D not resolved. CDR3: CASSQLRTGELYF. In DNA form, the CDR3 reads TGTGCCAGCAGTCAACTTAGGACCGGGGAGCTGTATTTT.